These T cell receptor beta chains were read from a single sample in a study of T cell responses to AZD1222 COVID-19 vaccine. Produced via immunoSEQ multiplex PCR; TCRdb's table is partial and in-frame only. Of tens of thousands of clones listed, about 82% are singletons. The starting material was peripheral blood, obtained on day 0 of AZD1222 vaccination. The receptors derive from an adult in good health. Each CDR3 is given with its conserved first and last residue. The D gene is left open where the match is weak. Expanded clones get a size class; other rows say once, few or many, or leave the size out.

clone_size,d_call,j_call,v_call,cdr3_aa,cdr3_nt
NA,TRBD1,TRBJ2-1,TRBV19,CASNPGQGPTSSYNEQFF,TGTGCCAGTAATCCCGGACAGGGGCCCACGAGCTCCTACAATGAGCAGTTCTTC
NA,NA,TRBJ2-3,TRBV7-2,CASSDVDTQYF,TGTGCCAGCAGCGACGTAGATACGCAGTATTTT
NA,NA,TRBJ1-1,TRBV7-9,CASSPGQMNTEAFF,TGTGCCAGCAGCCCCGGCCAGATGAACACTGAAGCTTTCTTT
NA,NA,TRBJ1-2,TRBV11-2,CASSPPVSYGYTF,TGTGCCAGCAGCCCCCCGGTATCCTATGGCTACACCTTC
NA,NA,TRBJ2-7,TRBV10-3,CAISFGGTASYEQYF,TGTGCCATCAGCTTTGGGGGGACAGCTTCCTACGAGCAGTACTTC
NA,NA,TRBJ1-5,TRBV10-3,CAISERENQPQHF,TGTGCCATCAGTGAGAGGGAAAATCAGCCCCAGCATTTT
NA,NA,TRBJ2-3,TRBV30,CAWSEPAGITDTQYF,TGTGCCTGGAGTGAGCCGGCAGGTATCACAGATACGCAGTATTTT
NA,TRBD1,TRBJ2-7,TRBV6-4,CAVHPRKGAHRLNEQYF,TGTGCCGTTCACCCGAGGAAGGGGGCGCATCGGCTTAACGAGCAGTACTTC
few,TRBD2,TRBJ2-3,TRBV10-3,CAISEGLAGVTDTQYF,TGTGCCATCAGTGAGGGACTAGCGGGAGTAACAGATACGCAGTATTTT
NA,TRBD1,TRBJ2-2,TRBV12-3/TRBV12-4,CASRQGAAGELFF,TGTGCCAGCAGGCAGGGGGCGGCCGGGGAGCTGTTTTTT
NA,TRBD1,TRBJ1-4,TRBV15,CATSRTAGQAATNEKLFF,TGTGCCACCAGCAGAACCGCGGGACAGGCAGCAACTAATGAAAAACTGTTTTTT
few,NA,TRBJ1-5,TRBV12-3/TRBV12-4,CASLQGFNQPQHF,TGTGCCAGCTTACAGGGCTTCAATCAGCCCCAGCATTTT
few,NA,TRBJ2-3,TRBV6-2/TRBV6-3,CASSFGNIVISADTQYF,TGTGCCAGCAGTTTCGGGAATATAGTTATCTCAGCAGATACGCAGTATTTT